This paragraph reports one TCR beta chain. The target of this receptor is not known. Qualities for individual bases were not recorded, and no much larger clone is one base off. The source of the sample is a study of blood T cell repertoires in COVID-19 (dated by TCRdb to 2019 to 2021). The study in broad terms: Collaborator samples came from the United States, Italy and Spain and covered acute and convalescent phases of COVID-19. A freely available public database, intended as a resource for researchers studying the immune response to SARS-CoV-2, is where the repertoires were released. The samples were drawn from the first 160 participants of the ongoing ImmuneRACE study and from 1,254 subjects provided by 6 global collaborators. Deeply sampled blood TCRbeta repertoires from subjects exposed to, actively infected with, or recovered from COVID-19 were included in the dataset. The material from the prospective study consisted of cDNA or gDNA derived from T cells, B-cell-depleted T cells, or PBMCs. Where available, HLA class I and class II types were obtained from metadata supplied by the sample provider rather than from assay-based typing. Nearly every sample came with metadata listing a de-identified subject ID, COVID-19 status, age in years and sex.

The collaborating institutions used their own protocols to collect whole blood in K2EDTA tubes. For TCRbeta analysis, collaborators shipped samples as frozen whole blood, isolated PBMCs, or DNA extracted from either of those sample types. General conclusions and limits of the study: The amount of clinical and demographic metadata varied by source and participant and was provided uncurated.

The immunoSEQ Assay, a bias-controlled multiplex PCR, was used to amplify TCRbeta CDR3 regions from genomic DNA. For the original study's pipeline: The number of nucleated cells in each sample was estimated by amplification of reference gene primers within the assay. Sequence reads were collapsed and filtered to measure the absolute abundance of every unique TCRbeta CDR3 rearrangement. For each sample, productive Simpson clonality was calculated as the square root of Simpson's diversity index over productive rearrangements. TCRdb stores this immuneACCESS table with in-frame sequences only. Part of the clones is absent; in the studies checked, under half of the shortfall reflects unresolved V genes, and no reason is known for the rest. V and J calls and clone size are given by that table; D and trimming were obtained from the DNA. The sample table lists some 260,000 clones, 80% to 90% of them with a count of one. Of the sample, about 1.3% falls within the top ten clones.

CDR1 MNHEY and CDR2 SMNVEV were looked up in the germline V gene (reference sequence). V sheds 5 bases and J sheds 1 base, leaving 12 bases between their ends. Its CDR3 holds 15 amino acids, cysteine through phenylalanine. The sequence is cut down to CDR3 DNA, 45 bases in frame from base 1. This TCR was recovered from a man older than 75 with acute or convalescent COVID-19. The receptor chain draws on TRBV27 and TRBJ1-5; a weak D assignment points to TRBD1 (5 bases agree). Material: peripheral blood. For the CDR3, the sequence is CASSPGGLSNQPQHF. The nucleotides read TGTGCCAGCAGTCCTGGGGGGTTAAGCAATCAGCCCCAGCATTTT.